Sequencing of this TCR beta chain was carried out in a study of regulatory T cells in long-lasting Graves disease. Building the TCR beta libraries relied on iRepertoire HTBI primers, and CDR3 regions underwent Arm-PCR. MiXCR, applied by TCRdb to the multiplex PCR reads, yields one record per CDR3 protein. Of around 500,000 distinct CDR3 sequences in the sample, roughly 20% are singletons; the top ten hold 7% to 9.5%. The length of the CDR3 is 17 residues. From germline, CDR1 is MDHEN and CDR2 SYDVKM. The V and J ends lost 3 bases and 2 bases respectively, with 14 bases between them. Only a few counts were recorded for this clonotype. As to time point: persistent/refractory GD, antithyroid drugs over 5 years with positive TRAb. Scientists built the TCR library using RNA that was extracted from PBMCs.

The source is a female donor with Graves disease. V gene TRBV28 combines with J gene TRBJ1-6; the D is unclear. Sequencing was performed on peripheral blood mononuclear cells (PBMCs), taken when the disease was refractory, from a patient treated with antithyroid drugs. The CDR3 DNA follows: TGTGCCAGCAGTTTTGAGGTGGGCTCCACCTATAATTCACCCCTCCACTTT. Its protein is CASSFEVGSTYNSPLHF.